This T cell receptor beta chain was captured in a study of T-cell reconstitution after alpha-beta-depleted transplantation in children. Library preparation (for TCRbeta) was performed with unique molecular identifiers. TCRdb reprocessed the PCR reads via MiXCR and lists one record per CDR3 protein. The table has about 410,000 distinct CDR3 sequences, just over 20% seen once. From germline, CDR1 is KGHSH and CDR2 LQKENI. The junction had 7 bases not matched to a gene; V was cut back by 3 bases and J by 5 bases. This CDR3 region has 14 residues. The sequencing here drew on PBMCs from the stem cell graft donor, taken from the stem cell graft. The receptor was derived from a human donor who donated a stem cell graft to a child with acute myeloid leukemia. V usage is TRBV18 and J usage is TRBJ2-7; the match to TRBD1 covers 7 bases. CDR3 coding DNA: TGTGCCAGCTCACCGACGACAGGGCCGGACGAGCAGTACTTC. It translates to CASSPTTGPDEQYF.